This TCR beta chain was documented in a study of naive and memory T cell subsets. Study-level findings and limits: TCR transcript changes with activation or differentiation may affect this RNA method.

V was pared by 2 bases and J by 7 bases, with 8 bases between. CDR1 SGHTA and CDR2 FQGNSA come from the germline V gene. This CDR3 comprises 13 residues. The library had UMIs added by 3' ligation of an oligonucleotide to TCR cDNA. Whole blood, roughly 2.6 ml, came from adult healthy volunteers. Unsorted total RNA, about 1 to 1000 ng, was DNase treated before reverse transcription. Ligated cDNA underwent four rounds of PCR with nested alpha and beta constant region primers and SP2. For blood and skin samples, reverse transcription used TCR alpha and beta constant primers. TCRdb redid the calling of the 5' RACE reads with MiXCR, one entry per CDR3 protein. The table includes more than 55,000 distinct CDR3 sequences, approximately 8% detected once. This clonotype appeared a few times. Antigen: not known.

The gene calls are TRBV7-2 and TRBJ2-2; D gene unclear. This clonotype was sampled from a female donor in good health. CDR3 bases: TGTGCCAGCAGCTTACGACGTGACGGGGAGCTGTTTTTT. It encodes CASSLRRDGELFF.